This TCR beta chain was identified during a study of neurological immune-mediated disorders (dated by TCRdb to about 2019). Background for the entire study: Using UMI-based sequencing, the study compared peripheral blood TCR-beta repertoires from patients with HTLV-I-associated myelopathy (HAM/TSP), patients with multiple sclerosis, and healthy controls. The approximately 110 TCR-beta libraries included longitudinal samples, technical triplicates and paired sorted CD4+ and CD8+ T-cell subsets alongside PBMC samples. Longitudinal HAM/TSP and healthy donors had 3 time-points each (roughly 3-45 month intervals). The cohort included roughly 71 subjects: roughly 15 with HAM/TSP, some 34 with multiple sclerosis, and around 20 healthy controls.

cDNA synthesis used template-switch 5'RACE with a primer carrying a 10-nucleotide random unique molecular identifier tagging each TCR transcript. Every sequencing run yielded over 200 million TCR-beta sequences covering 15-18 subjects. Total RNA was extracted with the RNeasy kit. Using the KAPA Real-time Library Amplification kit, TCR-beta VDJ regions were amplified with primers for the TCR constant region and the 5'RACE anchor. A first PCR added sample indexes and Illumina adaptors, after which a second PCR increased the library yield. After Ampure bead purification, the TCR product of roughly 650 bp was size-selected on a 2% E-gel SizeSelection system. Before pooling, libraries had their quality checked on a Bioanalyzer, their concentration measured with Qubit, and their quantity determined with the Kapa Library Quantification kit. Libraries were sequenced paired-end 2 x 150 bp on an Illumina HiSeq 2500. To increase sequence diversity, about 25-31% phiX was spiked into each library pool. The original methods were these. The UMI-based MiGEC pipeline processed quality-filtered reads and removed over 80% of raw TCR sequences during error correction. IMGT germline references were used for aligning VDJ genes, and each clonotype was defined as a unique CDR3 amino acid sequence together with its V-J genes. Clonal expansion, Shannon diversity and CDR3 relatedness (CalcPairwiseDistances, ClusterSamples) were evaluated with VDJtools, and phylogenetic trees were built with CLCbio workbench. A clone was classed as expanded if it had 8 or more unique UMIs, a cutoff based on coefficient-of-variation modelling across technical triplicates. The raw public reads went through TCRdb reprocessing: fastp at Q25, MiXCR clone calling, in-frame beta chains kept. Identical CDR3 protein sequences are pooled into one entry, listed with their most common genes and DNA. TCRdb's processing, not the authors', yielded these V and J calls. Here the sample has under 100,000 distinct CDR3 sequences; over 10% occur a single time. The top ten clones comprise approximately 5% of the sample.

In this sample, this clonotype turned up many times. This receptor's antigen is unknown. The conserved phenylalanine or tryptophan normally closing the CDR3 is absent here, so this likely arose from a read error. It is unclear where the CDR3 begins or ends on the DNA, so no DNA is shown, and the CDR3 is as TCRdb lists it. According to the study, the label for this sample's time point signals: longitudinal time-point 2. Unsorted PBMC libraries were generated from 2 million PBMCs stored in RNAlater at -80 °C until RNA extraction. Peripheral blood underwent Ficoll-Hypaque density gradient centrifugation to isolate PBMCs, which were then cryopreserved in liquid nitrogen. The CDR3 totals 10 residues, both ends included. The germline V gene sets CDR1 to SGHRS and CDR2 to YFSETQ. The study at large found these results: The highest TCR clonal expansion was observed in HAM/TSP patients, whereas the lowest was observed in MS patients, even when compared with healthy controls. No identical CDR3 amino acid sequences were found to be shared among expanded clones across subjects, suggesting that TCR-beta repertoires were private in all groups.

The source material was PBMCs. This chain joins TRBV5-1 to TRBJ2-3. The clonotype originates from a female donor with HTLV-1-associated myelopathy (HAM/TSP). The CDR3 reads CASSAGNTDI.